Listed here are 20 T cell receptor beta chains from one sample, sequenced in a study of OX40 agonist ivuxolimab in advanced cancers. The library was obtained by the immunoSEQ multiplex PCR assay. What TCRdb holds here is the immuneACCESS table cut down to in-frame rearrangements. Part of the clones is not present; checked against another copy, under half of the missing clones reflect an unresolved V gene, and the others are unexplained. The sample table lists about 150,000 clones, 94% of them with a count of one. The ten largest make up about 0.33% of the sample. The material sequenced was CD4+ or CD8+ T cells sorted from blood, taken in a trial of the OX40 agonist ivuxolimab. The receptors originated from an adult with an advanced solid tumor such as melanoma, head and neck, liver or kidney cancer.

This clone came up a few times. V and J are TRBV7-2 and TRBJ2-1; 13 bases are shared with TRBD2. With V trimmed by 6 bases and J by 8 bases, 7 bases remained unmatched. Germline V gene sequence: CDR1 SGHTA, CDR2 FQGNSA. CDR3 length: 15 amino acids. CDR3 in DNA: TGTGCCAGCAGGATCGGACTAGCGGGAGTTGATGAGCAGTTCTTC. Translating gives CASRIGLAGVDEQFF.

J is TRBJ1-1 and V is TRBV5-6; D ambiguous. Germline V lookup: CDR1 SGHDT, CDR2 YYEEEE. Trimming cost V 4 bases and J 4 bases, with 11 bases left between them. The CDR3 is made up of 13 amino acids. CDR3 amino acids: CASSLPPTTEAFF. In DNA form, the CDR3 reads TGTGCCAGCAGCCTGCCCCCAACCACTGAAGCTTTCTTT.

CDR3: CASSSLRGHSYEQYF. The CDR3 bases are TGTGCCAGCAGCTCTCTCCGGGGGCATTCCTACGAGCAGTACTTC. The chain couples TRBV7-2 to TRBJ2-7; D might be TRBD1 or TRBD2, each matching 6 bases. Germline CDR1 and CDR2: SGHTA and FQGNSA. The CDR3 has 15 residues. The V gene lost 4 bases and the J gene lost 1 base, with 14 bases spanning the gap.

CDR3 residues: CASSQQGAPSGGEQYF. DNA for the CDR3: TGTGCCAGCTCGCAACAGGGGGCCCCGTCGGGCGGGGAGCAGTACTTC. The chain uses TRBV18 and TRBJ2-7, with 9 bases identical to TRBD1. Germline values: CDR1 KGHSH, CDR2 LQKENI. This CDR3 has 16 amino acids. The J segment lost 7 bases and the V segment lost 6 bases, leaving 16 bases of the junction unmatched.

CDR3 in amino acids: CASAYTGTGREKLFF. CDR3 DNA: TGTGCCAGCGCCTACACCGGGACAGGGCGAGAAAAACTGTTTTTT. The J gene is TRBJ1-4, the V gene TRBV6-5; 9 nucleotides match TRBD1. Germline-derived CDR1 and CDR2 are MNHEY and SVGAGI. Unmatched junction bases numbered 12, after V lost 8 bases and J lost 8 bases. The CDR3 is 15 amino acids.

V is TRBV11-2 and J is TRBJ2-7; D tentatively fits TRBD1 or TRBD2 (5 bases each). In germline, CDR1 is SGHAT, CDR2 FQNNGV. This CDR3 has 13 amino acids. Trimming pared 0 bases from V and 10 bases from J, leaving 13 bases between. CDR3 DNA: TGTGCCAGCAGCTTAGAGGGTACGGGGCGTCAGTACTTC. This encodes CASSLEGTGRQYF.

This chain connects TRBV4-3 to TRBJ1-2; 8 positions match TRBD1. The germline V gene encodes CDR1 LGHNA and CDR2 YSLEER. The V and J ends lost 0 bases and 2 bases, in that order; junction bases with no gene match: 11. This CDR3 spans 18 amino acids. The CDR3 reads CASSQDRQGSYANYGYTF. The CDR3 DNA follows: TGCGCCAGCAGCCAAGATCGACAGGGGTCATACGCGAACTATGGCTACACCTTC.

For the CDR3, the DNA is TGTGCCAGCAGCTTAGGCGGGGGGGGAGAGACCCAGTACTTC. This codes for CASSLGGGGETQYF. The chain is built from TRBV11-1 and TRBJ2-5, with 9 bases lining up with TRBD2. Germline V gene sequence: CDR1 SGHAT, CDR2 FQDESV (reference sequence). The V segment lost 1 base and the J segment 4 bases; nucleotides outside the gene matches: 1. CDR3 size: 14 residues.

This chain uses TRBV14 with TRBJ1-1; the match to TRBD1 covers 8 bases. CDR1 is SGHDN, CDR2 FVKESK, per germline. Trimming took 4 bases from V and 0 from J; bases not matched to a gene: 10. The CDR3 has 17 residues. The CDR3 bases are TGTGCCAGCAGCCGCGGTCTGACAGGGGACTTGAACACTGAAGCTTTCTTT. This codes for CASSRGLTGDLNTEAFF.

The chain recombines TRBV7-9 with TRBJ1-4; no clear D. The V end was cut by 5 bases, the J end by 3 bases, with 16 bases between. CDR3 size: 16 residues. The germline V gene has CDR1 SEHNR and CDR2 FQNEAQ (reference sequence). This CDR3 is CASSLHTERANEKLFF. CDR3 DNA sequence: TGTGCCAGCAGCCTTCACACGGAAAGAGCTAATGAAAAACTGTTTTTT.

The J gene is TRBJ1-1, the V gene TRBV4-2, with D hard to call. The CDR3 extends over 15 amino acids. Trimming took 0 bases from V and 6 from J, leaving 14 bases between them. Germline V gene sequence: CDR1 LGHNA, CDR2 YNFKEQ. Written as DNA, the CDR3 is TGTGCCAGCAGCCAAGATCCAATTGGGCAGCCTGAAGCTTTCTTT. This translates into CASSQDPIGQPEAFF.

The rearrangement uses TRBV10-3 and TRBJ1-2; 10 bases line up with TRBD1. With 6 bases clipped from V and 4 bases from J, the junction kept 5 bases outside the gene matches. Germline CDR1 ENHRY, CDR2 SYGVKD. This CDR3 contains 14 residues. This CDR3 is CAIRRQGAFYGYTF. The DNA for the CDR3 is TGTGCCATCAGAAGACAGGGGGCTTTCTATGGCTACACCTTC.

This clone showed up just once. The V gene is TRBV18, the J gene TRBJ2-7, with a tentative D call TRBD2 (6 bases). V lost 6 bases, J lost 1 base, and 13 bases lay in between. Germline-derived CDR1 and CDR2 are KGHSH and LQKENI. The CDR3 length is 14 residues. CDR3 nucleotide sequence: TGTGCCAGCTCCCCGGCGGGAAGGTCCTACGAGCAGTACTTC. This translates into CASSPAGRSYEQYF.

The rearrangement joins TRBV21-1 to TRBJ1-1; the DNA was not used to check the table's D call, TRBD1. TRBV21-1 is labeled a pseudogene. The CDR3 is made up of 14 amino acids. CDR3 amino acids: CASSTRDRNTEAFF. The CDR3 DNA reads TGTGCCAGCAGCACCCGGGACAGGAACACTGAAGCTTTCTTT.

The rearrangement joins TRBV5-1 to TRBJ2-2; a weak D match, TRBD2 (5 bases). The ends were cut back, 0 bases at V and 1 base at J, with 7 bases in the middle. Germline CDR1 and CDR2: SGHRS and YFSETQ. The CDR3 consists of 15 residues. CDR3 in DNA: TGCGCCAGCAGCTTGGTGGCGGGGAACACCGGGGAGCTGTTTTTT. Translated, it gives CASSLVAGNTGELFF.

This clone was observed a single time. The chain links TRBV11-2 to TRBJ1-2, with no clear D. Germline CDR1 reads SGHAT; CDR2 reads FQNNGV. This CDR3 region has 14 residues. Deletions cut 2 bases from V and 2 bases from J, with 9 bases between. The CDR3 loop reads CASSLSRGNYGYTF. In nucleotides, the CDR3 is TGTGCCAGCAGCTTATCCAGAGGCAACTATGGCTACACCTTC.

The J gene is TRBJ2-3, the V gene TRBV7-2; 8 positions agree with TRBD1. Trimming took 1 base from V and 4 from J; bases not matched to a gene: 13. Germline CDR1 is SGHTA and CDR2 is FQGNSA. The CDR3 extends over 18 amino acids. The CDR3 region is CASSLGPHRGSSADTQYF. The CDR3 DNA reads as TGTGCCAGCAGCTTAGGACCCCACAGGGGGTCATCAGCAGATACGCAGTATTTT.

The V call is TRBV7-9, the J call TRBJ1-4; 7 nucleotides line up with TRBD1. The CDR3 loop spans 14 amino acids. The germline gives CDR1 SEHNR, CDR2 FQNEAQ (reference sequence). The V gene end was trimmed by 1 base and the J gene end by 7 bases; junction bases not matched to a gene: 3. CDR3 sequence reads: CASSLGTGVEKLFF. The CDR3 nucleotides read TGTGCCAGCAGCTTAGGGACAGGAGTTGAAAAACTGTTTTTT.

This chain links TRBV2 with TRBJ2-1; 11 bases agree with TRBD2. Germline V gene data show CDR1 as SNHLY and CDR2 as FYNNEI. The CDR3 consists of 16 residues. The V segment lost 1 base and the J segment 3 bases; nucleotides outside the gene matches: 2. For the CDR3, the DNA is TGTGCCAGCAGTGAAGAAGGGACTAGCGGCTACAATGAGCAGTTCTTC. This translates into CASSEEGTSGYNEQFF.

V and J are TRBV18 and TRBJ2-7; weak D call: TRBD2 (6 bases). The V end lost 6 bases, the J end lost 2 bases, and 17 bases lay between the germline ends. Germline CDR1 and CDR2: KGHSH and LQKENI. This CDR3 has 15 residues. The CDR3: CASSPSSVYPYEQYF. In nucleotides, the CDR3 is TGTGCCAGCTCGCCTTCTAGCGTCTATCCCTACGAGCAGTACTTC. Filled out from reference TRBV18 and TRBJ2-7, the complete variable domain reads NAGVMQNPRHLVRRRGQEARLRCSPMKGHSHVYWYRQLPEEGLKFMVYLQKENIIDESGMPKERFSAEFPKEGPSILRIQQVVRGDSAAYFCASSPSSVYPYEQYFGPGTRLTVT.